Included here is one TCR beta chain sequence, with context. Its matching antigen is unknown. This sample was included in a study of T cell repertoires in cytomegalovirus infection. Across the study: Evidence of both CMV infection and a matching HLA type came from public TCR beta signatures.

Study results and limitations: The ex vivo response was dominated by HLA-C-restricted CMV-specific TCR beta clonotypes. Accumulated public TCR beta family frequency recognized individuals carrying CMV together with the relevant HLA.

V shed 4 bases, J shed 2 bases, and the junction held 6 bases outside the gene matches. The CDR3 has 15 residues. Germline V CDR1 and CDR2: SGHDN, FVKESK. TCRdb re-called the reads through MiXCR, storing one row per CDR3 protein. The sample contains hundreds of thousands of distinct CDR3 sequences, 32% of which appear only once. This rearrangement joins TRBV14 to TRBJ1-2, with TRBD1 identical over 8 bases. The material sequenced was cultured CD8+ T cells from PBMCs, taken from culture after CMV antigen stimulation. The source is a human donor in good health (CMV status not recorded). Some clones in this sample may be carry-over from other donors' samples. The DNA for the CDR3 is TGTGCCAGCAGCCCCTGGCGGACAGGGAACTATGGCTACACCTTC. Translated: CASSPWRTGNYGYTF.